This T cell receptor beta chain was identified during a study of blood T cell repertoires in COVID-19. This clone was seen only a few times. TCRdb keeps only in-frame clones here, not all; method: immunoSEQ multiplex PCR. The sample shows about 240,000 clones, around 83% of them seen only once. Germline CDR1 SGHRS, CDR2 YFSETQ. CDR3 length: 13 residues. After removal of 2 bases from V and 5 bases from J, the junction contained 4 bases not matched to a gene. The genes are TRBV5-1 and TRBJ2-7; TRBD2 aligns across 7 bases. This receptor was taken from a woman aged 80 or over with acute or convalescent COVID-19. Specimen: peripheral blood. The CDR3 coding sequence is TGCGCCAGCAGCTTCGGGAGGTCGGACGAGCAGTACTTC. Amino acid sequence: CASSFGRSDEQYF.